A single sample gave rise to the 28 T cell receptor beta chains below, sequenced in a study of T cell changes during pregnancy in multiple sclerosis. Generated by immunoSEQ multiplex PCR, the TCRdb table keeps only in-frame clones and is missing some. This table has about 88,000 clones, approximately 92% appearing once. The sample was peripheral blood, taken in the first trimester of pregnancy. The receptors shown here come from a female donor with multiple sclerosis, enrolled in a pregnancy study.

This sequence joins TRBV25-1 and TRBJ1-5; D unclear. Germline assignment: CDR1 MGHDK and CDR2 SYGVNS. The CDR3 covers 13 residues. Trimming removed 2 bases at V and 4 bases at J, with 6 bases between. In DNA form, the CDR3 reads TGTGCCAGCAGTGAAGACTGGAATCAGCCCCAGCATTTT. It specifies CASSEDWNQPQHF.

The chain combines TRBV7-8 with TRBJ2-7; D may be TRBD2 (5 bases). V was clipped by 5 bases and J by 9 bases, with 11 bases between them. The CDR3 loop spans 11 amino acids. CDR1 and CDR2 (germline): SGHVS, FQNEAQ. CDR3 in amino acids: CASSPGLGQYF. The CDR3 DNA sequence: TGTGCCAGCAGCCCAGGACTGGGGCAGTACTTC.

J is TRBJ2-2 and V is TRBV7-9; a weak D match, TRBD1 (6 bases). CDR1 and CDR2 from the germline V gene are SEHNR and FQNEAQ (reference sequence). The CDR3 consists of 17 residues. V was pared by 3 bases and J by 0 bases, with 14 bases between. CDR3 in DNA: TGTGCCAGCAGCTTTAGGGGGAGTATAGCGAACACCGGGGAGCTGTTTTTT. This codes for CASSFRGSIANTGELFF.

The gene calls are TRBV10-3 and TRBJ2-2, with D possibly being TRBD2 (5 bases). Germline V gives CDR1 ENHRY, CDR2 SYGVKD. Trimming pared 2 bases from V and 3 bases from J, leaving 16 bases between. The CDR3 consists of 17 residues. In nucleotides, the CDR3 is TGTGCCATCAGTGAGGGTCTGGGGAGAGGAGACACCGGGGAGCTGTTTTTT. Translating gives CAISEGLGRGDTGELFF.

The rearrangement uses TRBV4-3 and TRBJ2-3; weak D call: TRBD2 (6 bases). Trimming removed 4 bases at V and 4 bases at J, with 12 bases between. The CDR3 has 14 residues. The germline V gene has CDR1 LGHNA and CDR2 YSLEER. In DNA, the CDR3 is TGCGCCAGCAGCCCCCGGGGAGGCGCAGATACGCAGTATTTT. Protein sequence: CASSPRGGADTQYF.

The gene calls are TRBV6-6 and TRBJ1-2; 12 bases are a match to TRBD1. The germline V gene has CDR1 MNHNY and CDR2 SVGAGI (reference sequence). The junction had 2 bases not matched to a gene; V was cut back by 5 bases and J by 4 bases. The CDR3 is made up of 14 amino acids. CDR3 sequence: CASSGTGGAYGYTF. The CDR3 DNA reads TGTGCCAGCAGTGGGACAGGGGGCGCCTATGGCTACACCTTC.

The genes are TRBV11-2 and TRBJ2-1; 14 bases align to TRBD2. The CDR3 totals 18 residues. The ends lost 2 bases at V and 5 bases at J; junction bases unmatched: 8. Per germline, CDR1 SGHAT and CDR2 FQNNGV. CDR3 in amino acids: CASSLYVGLAGVDNEQFF. As DNA, the CDR3 is TGTGCCAGCAGCTTATACGTGGGACTAGCGGGAGTGGACAATGAGCAGTTCTTC. Based on the CDR3 plus reference TRBV11-2 and TRBJ2-1, the full variable domain is EAGVAQSPRYKIIEKRQSVAFWCNPISGHATLYWYQQILGQGPKLLIQFQNNGVVDDSQLPKDRFSAERLKGVDSTLKIQPAKLEDSAVYLCASSLYVGLAGVDNEQFFGPGTRLTVL.

This chain uses TRBV6-1 with TRBJ2-6; D gene uncertain. Germline V CDR1 and CDR2: MNHNS, SASEGT. The length of the CDR3 is 18 residues. V was clipped by 4 bases and J by 0 bases, with 16 bases between them. CDR3 bases: TGTGCCAGCAGTGCCAGTACCTCCTGGCTCTCTGGGGCCAACGTCCTGACTTTC. This sequence encodes CASSASTSWLSGANVLTF.

The V call is TRBV29-1, the J call TRBJ2-3; the D gene is possibly TRBD2 (6 bases). The CDR3 spans 15 residues. CDR1 and CDR2 (germline): SQVTM, ANQGSEA. V lost 4 bases and J 3 bases, leaving 17 bases between the germline ends. CDR3 nucleotide sequence: TGCAGCGTTGGAAGAGGGGTAGGGAGGACAGATACGCAGTATTTT. This gives the protein CSVGRGVGRTDTQYF.

The chain recombines TRBV5-6 with TRBJ2-5; 12 nucleotides line up with TRBD1. V trimming: 4 bases; J trimming: 5 bases; junction bases outside the gene matches: 9. The CDR3 is 16 residues long. The germline gives CDR1 SGHDT, CDR2 YYEEEE. In DNA form, the CDR3 reads TGTGCCAGCAGCGGGGGACAGGGGGCGCGTTGGGAGACCCAGTACTTC. The encoded protein is CASSGGQGARWETQYF.

This clone was detected once. The V call is TRBV5-1, the J call TRBJ2-1; D ambiguous. Trimming left V 0 bases short and J 9 bases short, with 7 bases between. Germline V CDR1 and CDR2: SGHRS, YFSETQ. The CDR3 runs 12 residues. In nucleotides, the CDR3 is TGCGCCAGCAGCTTGGAAGCCGGTGAGCAGTTCTTC. Translation: CASSLEAGEQFF. The variable domain in full, completed from reference TRBV5-1 and TRBJ2-1, reads KAGVTQTPRYLIKTRGQQVTLSCSPISGHRSVSWYQQTPGQGLQFLFEYFSETQRNKGNFPGRFSGRQFSNSRSEMNVSTLELGDSALYLCASSLEAGEQFFGPGTRLTVL.

The CDR3 loop is CASSQSDRAWADTQYF. In DNA form, the CDR3 reads TGCGCCAGCAGCCAATCCGACAGGGCCTGGGCAGATACGCAGTATTTT. The gene calls are TRBV4-1 and TRBJ2-3; 7 nucleotides agree with TRBD1. CDR1 and CDR2 from the germline V gene are MGHRA and YSYEKL. The V segment lost 2 bases and the J segment 4 bases; nucleotides outside the gene matches: 9. The CDR3 extends over 16 amino acids.

The genes are TRBV6-6 and TRBJ1-5, with D possibly matching TRBD1 (6 bases). The CDR3 runs 16 residues. The germline V gene encodes CDR1 MNHNY and CDR2 SVGAGI (reference sequence). V dropped 5 bases and J dropped 0 bases, with 14 bases sitting between them. CDR3 residues: CASSNGQRLSNQPQHF. CDR3 bases: TGTGCCAGCAGTAACGGACAGAGGCTTAGCAATCAGCCCCAGCATTTT.

The chain has TRBV18 and TRBJ1-1; D is unclear. With 8 bases removed from V and 0 bases from J, the gap between germline ends came to 19 bases. This CDR3 contains 16 residues. Germline V gene sequence: CDR1 KGHSH, CDR2 LQKENI. The CDR3 bases are TGTGCCAGCACCCAAGCCCGGGTTGAGTTGAACACTGAAGCTTTCTTT. Translated: CASTQARVELNTEAFF.

The rearrangement links TRBV25-1 to TRBJ1-2; 10 positions agree with TRBD1. The germline gives CDR1 MGHDK, CDR2 SYGVNS. The CDR3 contains 15 residues. Losses at the gene ends were 5 bases for V and 3 bases for J; bases not matched to a gene: 6. CDR3 sequence (DNA): TGTGCCAGCAGTCGGGGGACAGGGGTCTACTATGGCTACACCTTC. Translation gives CASSRGTGVYYGYTF.

This clone was detected once. This chain connects TRBV6-5 to TRBJ2-3, with D tentatively TRBD2 (6 bases). Germline loops: CDR1 MNHEY, CDR2 SVGAGI. V was trimmed by 8 bases and J by 0 bases, leaving 12 bases between them. This CDR3 spans 14 amino acids. CDR3 DNA: TGTGCCAGCGGCAGCGGGTTTAGCACAGATACGCAGTATTTT. It translates to CASGSGFSTDTQYF.

The chain combines TRBV18 with TRBJ2-5, with D tentatively TRBD1 (5 bases). Trimming stripped 4 bases from V and 3 bases from J, with 12 bases between. The CDR3 consists of 14 residues. Per the germline V gene, CDR1 is KGHSH and CDR2 is LQKENI. This CDR3 reads CASSLQGRKETQYF. The CDR3 DNA follows: TGTGCCAGCTCACTTCAGGGCCGAAAAGAGACCCAGTACTTC. Using reference TRBV18 and TRBJ2-5 for the parts outside the CDR3, the full variable domain is NAGVMQNPRHLVRRRGQEARLRCSPMKGHSHVYWYRQLPEEGLKFMVYLQKENIIDESGMPKERFSAEFPKEGPSILRIQQVVRGDSAAYFCASSLQGRKETQYFGPGTRLLVL.

This clone occurred a few times. V is TRBV5-4 and J is TRBJ2-1; 15 positions match TRBD2. The V segment lost 4 bases and the J segment 2 bases; nucleotides outside the gene matches: 10. This CDR3 spans 19 amino acids. In germline, CDR1 is SGHNT, CDR2 YYREEE (reference sequence). The CDR3 nucleotides are TGTGCCAGCAGCCCCGATTGGGGACTAGCGGGAGGAGCCTACAATGAGCAGTTCTTC. This codes for CASSPDWGLAGGAYNEQFF.

This sequence joins TRBV27 and TRBJ2-3; 9 bases fit TRBD2. J lost 5 bases, V lost 3 bases, and 0 bases had no gene match. This CDR3 region has 13 residues. The V gene's germline CDR1 is MNHEY and CDR2 SMNVEV (reference sequence). The CDR3 reads CASSFSGGDTQYF. DNA for the CDR3: TGTGCCAGCAGTTTTAGCGGGGGAGATACGCAGTATTTT.

The J gene is TRBJ2-1, the V gene TRBV9, with D perhaps matching TRBD2 (6 bases). The ends were cut back, 2 bases at V and 0 bases at J, with 12 bases in the middle. The germline V gene has CDR1 SGDLS and CDR2 YYNGEE. CDR3 length: 16 amino acids. The DNA of the CDR3 is TGTGCCAGCAGCGTGGGGCTTAGCGGCTCCTACAATGAGCAGTTCTTC. This gives the protein CASSVGLSGSYNEQFF. The full variable domain, in which reference TRBV9 and TRBJ2-1 provide the parts outside the CDR3, is DSGVTQTPKHLITATGQRVTLRCSPRSGDLSVYWYQQSLDQGLQFLIQYYNGEERAKGNILERFSAQQFPDLHSELNLSSLELGDSALYFCASSVGLSGSYNEQFFGPGTRLTVL.

This chain joins TRBV11-3 and TRBJ2-5, with TRBD2 matching 14 bases. Germline CDR1 SGHNT, CDR2 YENEEA. V shed 5 bases, J shed 5 bases, and the junction held 7 bases outside the gene matches. The CDR3 length is 16 residues. CDR3 in DNA: TGTGCCAGCAGCCTCGGACTAGCGGGAGGACGGGAGACCCAGTACTTC. It encodes CASSLGLAGGRETQYF.

This clone was counted between two and nine times. V and J are TRBV4-2 and TRBJ1-1, with TRBD1 identical over 9 bases. V shed 6 bases, J shed 1 base, and the junction held 3 bases outside the gene matches. CDR3 size: 14 residues. Germline V gives CDR1 LGHNA, CDR2 YNFKEQ. The CDR3 region is CASSPGQGNTEAFF. The DNA of the CDR3 is TGTGCCAGCAGTCCGGGACAGGGGAACACTGAAGCTTTCTTT.

This chain uses TRBV14 with TRBJ2-5; 7 bases line up with TRBD1. The V segment lost 0 bases and the J segment 4 bases; nucleotides outside the gene matches: 8. In germline, CDR1 is SGHDN, CDR2 FVKESK. This CDR3 has 16 residues. The CDR3 DNA reads TGTGCCAGCAGCCAAGAAGGGGGCCTAGTTGGAGAGACCCAGTACTTC. Translated, it gives CASSQEGGLVGETQYF. The variable domain in full, with the rest retrieved from reference TRBV14 and TRBJ2-5, is EAGVTQFPSHSVIEKGQTVTLRCDPISGHDNLYWYRRVMGKEIKFLLHFVKESKQDESGMPNNRFLAERTGGTYSTLKVQPAELEDSGVYFCASSQEGGLVGETQYFGPGTRLLVL.

The chain employs TRBV27 and TRBJ2-7, with 8 positions matching TRBD2. Germline V gives CDR1 MNHEY, CDR2 SMNVEV (reference sequence). This CDR3 is 13 amino acids long. J gave up 2 bases and V 5 bases, and 2 bases lay outside the gene matches. CDR3 coding DNA: TGTGCCAGCAGTCAGCGGGGGACCTACGAGCAGTACTTC. It translates to CASSQRGTYEQYF.

This chain links TRBV13 with TRBJ1-1; 9 bases line up with TRBD1. The V segment lost 5 bases and the J segment 1 base; nucleotides outside the gene matches: 5. CDR1 PRHDT and CDR2 FYEKMQ come from the germline V gene (reference sequence). The CDR3 extends over 15 amino acids. The CDR3 nucleotides read TGTGCCAGCAGCGGATCGGACAGGGGGAACACTGAAGCTTTCTTT. It specifies CASSGSDRGNTEAFF.

CDR3 sequence: CASSEPGSQGDQPQHF. The CDR3 region has the DNA TGTGCCAGCAGTGAACCCGGAAGTCAAGGGGATCAGCCCCAGCATTTT. The V call is TRBV25-1, the J call TRBJ1-5, with a weak D call TRBD1 (5 bases). V was pared by 2 bases and J by 5 bases, with 16 bases between. The CDR3 runs to 16 residues. Per germline, CDR1 MGHDK and CDR2 SYGVNS.

The chain links TRBV7-9 to TRBJ2-7; a possible D gene is TRBD1 (6 bases). This CDR3 comprises 15 residues. Germline V gives CDR1 SEHNR, CDR2 FQNEAQ (reference sequence). Trimming shortened V by 3 bases and J by 6 bases, and 18 bases separated the two germline ends. CDR3 sequence (DNA): TGTGCCAGCAGCTTGACAGGCTCCGGGTTTGGCGAGCAGTACTTC. Its protein is CASSLTGSGFGEQYF. The full variable domain, its missing parts supplied by reference TRBV7-9 and TRBJ2-7, is DTGVSQNPRHKITKRGQNVTFRCDPISEHNRLYWYRQTLGQGPEFLTYFQNEAQLEKSRLLSDRFSAERPKGSFSTLEIQRTEQGDSAMYLCASSLTGSGFGEQYFGPGTRLTVT.

The DNA of the CDR3 is TGTGCCAGCAGCCCCGTGGTAGCGGGTTTAGCAGATACGCAGTATTTT. Its protein is CASSPVVAGLADTQYF. The J gene is TRBJ2-3, the V gene TRBV9, with TRBD2 identical over 7 bases. After removal of 4 bases from V and 4 bases from J, the junction contained 12 bases not matched to a gene. The CDR3 has 16 residues. Germline V gives CDR1 SGDLS, CDR2 YYNGEE. Full variable domain (missing parts from reference TRBV9 and TRBJ2-3): DSGVTQTPKHLITATGQRVTLRCSPRSGDLSVYWYQQSLDQGLQFLIQYYNGEERAKGNILERFSAQQFPDLHSELNLSSLELGDSALYFCASSPVVAGLADTQYFGPGTRLTVL.